This record looks at one T cell receptor (beta chain) sequence and its context. Its antigen is currently unknown. TCRdb's copy holds only in-frame clones and misses some; the assay was immunoSEQ multiplex PCR. The profile shows about 16,000 clones, roughly nine tenths of them singletons. In germline, CDR1 is MGHRA, CDR2 YSYEKL. This CDR3 contains 15 residues. V was cut by 2 bases and J by 1 base, with 9 bases left in between. This sample is drawn from a study of lymphopenia after photon versus proton radiotherapy. Study-wide results and limits: Under photons, naive T cells and diversity fell while effector/memory populations rose.

Here the sequenced sample was peripheral blood, taken from a patient treated with proton-based radiotherapy. The chain carries TRBV4-1 and TRBJ2-1; perhaps TRBD1 as D (5 bases). The source is a woman aged 60-70 years with cholangiocarcinoma. Some clones in this sample may be carry-over from other donors' samples. CDR3 sequence: CASSQTGASYNEQFF. The CDR3 nucleotides are TGCGCCAGCAGCCAAACTGGGGCTTCCTACAATGAGCAGTTCTTC.